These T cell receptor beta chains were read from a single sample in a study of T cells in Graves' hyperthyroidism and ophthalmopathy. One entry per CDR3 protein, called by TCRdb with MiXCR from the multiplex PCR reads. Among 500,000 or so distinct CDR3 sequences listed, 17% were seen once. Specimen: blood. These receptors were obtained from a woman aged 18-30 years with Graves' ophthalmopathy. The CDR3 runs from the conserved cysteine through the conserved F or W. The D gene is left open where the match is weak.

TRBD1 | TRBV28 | CASSLRTGGYSYEQYF
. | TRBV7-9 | CASSRTGYPLQETQYF
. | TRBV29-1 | CSVEDQEDLEAFF
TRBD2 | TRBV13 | CASSRLAETSYEQYF
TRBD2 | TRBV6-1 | CASKRLADTDTQYF
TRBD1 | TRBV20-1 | CSAIDREEAFF
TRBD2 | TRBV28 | CASRGSGGHTDTQYF
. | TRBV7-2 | CASSSPRGSWTEAFF
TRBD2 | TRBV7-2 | CASSFPGGGLAGEQETQYF
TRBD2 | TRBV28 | CASSLLGLAGGTPYEQYF
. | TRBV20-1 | CSARGRAVGSYEQYF
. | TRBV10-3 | CAISESEGQSPQHF
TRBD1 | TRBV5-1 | CASRSPGTGTYEQYF
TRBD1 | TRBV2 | CASSEALPGQMVSGNTIYF
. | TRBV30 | CAWSSSYNEQFF
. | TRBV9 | CASSVAGSDEQFF
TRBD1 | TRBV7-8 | CASSLGTDTCTF
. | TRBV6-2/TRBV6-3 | CASSDGPYEQYF
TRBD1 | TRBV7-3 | CASSLFAGGSYEQYF
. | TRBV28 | CASRLNYGYTF
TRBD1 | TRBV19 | CASSESDRVYEQYF
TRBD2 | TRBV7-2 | CASSFPTGLAGADTQYF
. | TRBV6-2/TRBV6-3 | CASSYGGYQETQYF
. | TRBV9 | CASSVQMGGNYGYTF
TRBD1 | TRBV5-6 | CASSYGTGVETQYF
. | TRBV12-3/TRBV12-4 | CASHDWSSGNTIYF
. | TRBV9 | CASSVGSGTDSPLHF
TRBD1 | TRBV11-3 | CASSSYRDSPYNEQFF
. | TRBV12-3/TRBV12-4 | CASSSEGVNTEAFF
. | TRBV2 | CARSDSLYTDTQYF
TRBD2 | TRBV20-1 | CSATRLAGGVDEQYF
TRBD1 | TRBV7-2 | CASGRGLVYGYTF
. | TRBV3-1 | CASSQYQTGRAGELFF
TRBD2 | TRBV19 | CASSIVPQGLQGGLAAYEQFF